One TCR beta chain is described in this entry. Its antigen is unidentified. Using immunoSEQ multiplex PCR, the repertoire was profiled, and TCRdb retains in-frame clones only, with some absent. The table lists around 300,000 clones, around four fifths of them singletons. The entry originates in a study of cytotoxic CD8 clonotypes in ibrutinib-treated CLL. Background on the study: It was after a median roughly eleven months of treatment, range 6 to 36, that response samples were taken. Productive templates averaged 255,043 per sample, and productive rearrangements around 92,000.

CDR1 and CDR2 from the germline V gene are SQVTM and ANQGSEA. The junction had 7 bases not matched to a gene; V was cut back by 4 bases and J by 2 bases. The CDR3 sequence is 14 residues long. Study-level findings and limits: At ibrutinib response, clonality increased, and at progression it declined back toward baseline. Sampling times (in sustained-remission versus progressing patients) were not the same.

The source of this sequence is a human donor with chronic lymphocytic leukemia. Material: PBMCs, obtained before ibrutinib treatment. The chain links TRBV29-1 to TRBJ2-5, with 7 bases that match TRBD1. CDR3 DNA: TGCAGCGTTGCGGCAGGGGGACCTCAAGAGACCCAGTACTTC. The encoded protein is CSVAAGGPQETQYF.